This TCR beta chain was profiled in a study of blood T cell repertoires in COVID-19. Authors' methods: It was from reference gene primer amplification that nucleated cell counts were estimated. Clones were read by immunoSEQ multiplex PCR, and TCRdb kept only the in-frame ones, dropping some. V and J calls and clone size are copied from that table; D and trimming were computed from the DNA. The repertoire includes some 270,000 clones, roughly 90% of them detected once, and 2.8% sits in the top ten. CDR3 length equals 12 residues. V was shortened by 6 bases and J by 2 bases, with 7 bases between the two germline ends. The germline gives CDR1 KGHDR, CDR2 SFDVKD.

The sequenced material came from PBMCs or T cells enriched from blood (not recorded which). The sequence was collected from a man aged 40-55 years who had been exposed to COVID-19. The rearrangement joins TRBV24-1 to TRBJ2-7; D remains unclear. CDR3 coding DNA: TGTGCCACCAGTTCCAGTACCTACGAGCAGTACTTC. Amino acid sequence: CATSSSTYEQYF.